This TCR beta chain is drawn from a study of blood T cell repertoires in COVID-19. Study-level information: Material from acute and convalescent COVID-19 was sourced from the United States, Italy and Spain. Sources were T cells, B-cell-depleted T cells, or PBMCs; the material itself was cDNA or gDNA.

Original methodology: Reference gene primer amplification gave estimated nucleated cell counts. This table comes from immunoSEQ multiplex PCR, and its TCRdb copy is limited to in-frame clones, with some not included. V and J calls and clone size are given by that table; D and trimming were obtained from the DNA. This sample has fewer than 400,000 clones; around 83% occur once, and the top ten carry approximately 3%. The CDR3 extends over 15 amino acids. The germline gives CDR1 MDHEN, CDR2 SYDVKM. Deletions cut 6 bases from V and 6 bases from J, with 19 bases between. The TCR originated in a man aged 25-45 years with active or convalescent COVID-19. Sample: peripheral blood. The chain links TRBV28 to TRBJ2-3; D perhaps matches TRBD2 (6 bases). CDR3 coding DNA: TGTGCCAGCAGCTCCGAACGGAGGGAGCGGGATACGCAGTATTTT. It encodes CASSSERRERDTQYF.